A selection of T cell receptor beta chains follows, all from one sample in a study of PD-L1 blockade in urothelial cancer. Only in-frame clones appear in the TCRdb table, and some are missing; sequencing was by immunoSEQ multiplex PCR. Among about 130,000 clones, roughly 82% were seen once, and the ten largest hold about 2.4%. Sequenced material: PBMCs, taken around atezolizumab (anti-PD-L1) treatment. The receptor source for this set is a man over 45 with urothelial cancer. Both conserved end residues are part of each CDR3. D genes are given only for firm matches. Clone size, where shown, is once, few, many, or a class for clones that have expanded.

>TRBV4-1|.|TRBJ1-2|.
TGCGCCAGCAGCCAAGATCAGGGTGTCACCTATGGCTACACCTTC
CASSQDQGVTYGYTF
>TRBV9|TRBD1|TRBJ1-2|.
TGTGCCAGCAGCGAGGGGACAGGGAGGTATGGCTACACCTTC
CASSEGTGRYGYTF
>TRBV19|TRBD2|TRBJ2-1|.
TGTGCCAGTAGTATAGTTAGCGGGAGAGGTGGTTACAATGAGCAGTTCTTC
CASSIVSGRGGYNEQFF
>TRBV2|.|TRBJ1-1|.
TGTGCCAGCAAAGACCGACAGGACACTGAAGCTTTCTTT
CASKDRQDTEAFF
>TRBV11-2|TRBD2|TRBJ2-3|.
TGTGCCAGCAGCTTAGAGCTAAAGTCCCTAGCGGGAAGCACAGATACGCAGTATTTT
CASSLELKSLAGSTDTQYF
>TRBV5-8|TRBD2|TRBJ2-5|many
TGTGCCAGCAGCCTCGGCGGGAGGGCCGCAGGGGAGACCCAGTACTTC
CASSLGGRAAGETQYF
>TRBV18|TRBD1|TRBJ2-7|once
TGTGCCAGCTCACCACAAGTCGGGACAGTCGGCGAGCAGTACTTC
CASSPQVGTVGEQYF
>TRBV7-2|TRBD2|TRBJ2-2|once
TGTGCCAGCAGCTTACAATCTCTAGCGGGCGGCACCGGGGAGCTGTTTTTT
CASSLQSLAGGTGELFF
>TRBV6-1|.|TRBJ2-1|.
TGTGCCAGCAGTGAACAAGGGGCGCTTAATGAGCAGTTCTTC
CASSEQGALNEQFF
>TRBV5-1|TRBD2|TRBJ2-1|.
TGCGCCAGCAGCTTGGGGGGACTAGCGGGACCAATGGAGCAGTTCTTC
CASSLGGLAGPMEQFF
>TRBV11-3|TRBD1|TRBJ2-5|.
TGTGCCAGCAGCCCAGGACAGGGGGTGAGGGAGACCCAGTACTTC
CASSPGQGVRETQYF
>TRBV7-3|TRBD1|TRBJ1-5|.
TGTGCCAGCAGCAGTAACAGGGGTCAGCCCCAGCATTTT
CASSSNRGQPQHF
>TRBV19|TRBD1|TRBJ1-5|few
TGTGCCACCAGAGAACACTACAGGGGTAGCAATCAGCCCCAGCATTTT
CATREHYRGSNQPQHF
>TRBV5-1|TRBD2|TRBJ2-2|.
TGCGCCAGCAGCTTGGAAAGGGGCAAGCGGGAGACGAACACCGGGGAGCTGTTTTTT
CASSLERGKRETNTGELFF
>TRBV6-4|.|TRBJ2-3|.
TGTGCCAGCAGTGAAACAGTCACAGATACGCAGTATTTT
CASSETVTDTQYF
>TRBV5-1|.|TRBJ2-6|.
TGCGCCAGCAGCTTGGTCGTTGGGGCCAACGTCCTGACTTTC
CASSLVVGANVLTF
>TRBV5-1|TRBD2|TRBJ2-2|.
TGCGCCAGCAGCCAAGCGGGAGGTATCGCCGGGGAGCTGTTTTTT
CASSQAGGIAGELFF
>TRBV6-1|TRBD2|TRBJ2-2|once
TGTGCCAGCAGGGGGCGCCGGGGGGGCACCGGGGAGCTGTTTTTT
CASRGRRGGTGELFF
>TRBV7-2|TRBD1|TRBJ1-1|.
TGTGCCAGCAGTTTAGACAGGGGATATGCTGAAGCTTTCTTT
CASSLDRGYAEAFF
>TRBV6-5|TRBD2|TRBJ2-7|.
TGTGCCAGCAGTTCGACTAGCGGGGGGTTATACGAGCAGTACTTC
CASSSTSGGLYEQYF
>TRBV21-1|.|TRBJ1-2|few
TGTGCCAGCAGCAAAGGGCAGGGATTTGCCTTC
CASSKGQGFAF
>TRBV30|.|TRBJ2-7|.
TGTGCCTGGAACTCTGAATTACTTCCTTACGAGCAGTACTTC
CAWNSELLPYEQYF
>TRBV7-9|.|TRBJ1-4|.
TGTGCCAGCAGCTTCAACGCGGGGGCAGGTGAAAAACTGTTTTTT
CASSFNAGAGEKLFF
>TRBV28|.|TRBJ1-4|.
TGTGCCAGCAGTCCCCCTCCCTCTGAAAAACTGTTTTTT
CASSPPPSEKLFF
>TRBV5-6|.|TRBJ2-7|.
TGTGCCAGCAGTCCGCCGGGGAGAGGAAACTACGAGCAGTACTTC
CASSPPGRGNYEQYF
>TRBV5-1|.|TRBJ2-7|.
TGCGCCAGCAGCTTGGTCGGGGAGGCCTACGAGCAGTACTTC
CASSLVGEAYEQYF
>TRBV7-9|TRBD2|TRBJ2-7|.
TGTGCCAGCAGCGGATCCCTGGGGGGGTACGAGCAGTACTTC
CASSGSLGGYEQYF
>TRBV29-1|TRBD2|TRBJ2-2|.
TGCAGCGTTGCATCCGGGAGGTTGAACACCGGGGAGCTGTTTTTT
CSVASGRLNTGELFF
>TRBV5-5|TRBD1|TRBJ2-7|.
TGTGCCAGCAGCCCCAGACAGGGCTACGAGCAGTACTTC
CASSPRQGYEQYF
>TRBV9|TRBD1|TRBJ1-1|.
TGTGCCAGCAGCGTAGTAGGGGGCGTGAACACTGAAGCTTTCTTT
CASSVVGGVNTEAFF
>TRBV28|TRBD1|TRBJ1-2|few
TGTGCCAGCAGTCTCCTCCTAGACAGGGGCGGTGGCTACACCTTC
CASSLLLDRGGGYTF
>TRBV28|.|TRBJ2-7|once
TGTGCCAGCAGTTTTAGTCCGGACATGGACTACGAGCAGTACTTC
CASSFSPDMDYEQYF
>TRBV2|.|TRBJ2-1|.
TGTGCCAGCAGGGAGGTCCCACCTGCGTTCTTC
CASREVPPAFF
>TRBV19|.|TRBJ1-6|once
TGTGCCTCCCAGGACAGTCGGGAATCACCCCTCCACTTT
CASQDSRESPLHF
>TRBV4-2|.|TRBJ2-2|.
TGTGCCAGCAGCCAAGAAGGGGTAGCTCGGGCCGGGGAGCTGTTTTTT
CASSQEGVARAGELFF
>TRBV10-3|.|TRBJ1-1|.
TGTGCCATCAGTGAGATGGGCGCAGGAATGAACACTGAAGCTTTCTTT
CAISEMGAGMNTEAFF
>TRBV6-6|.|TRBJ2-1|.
TGTGCCAGCACCCAGCGGGCCTCCTACAATGAGCAGTTCTTC
CASTQRASYNEQFF
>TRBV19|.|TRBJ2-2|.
TGTGCCGGTCGAACTACGAACACCGGGGAGCTGTTTTTT
CAGRTTNTGELFF
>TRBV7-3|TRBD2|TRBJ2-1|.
TGTGCCAGCAGCCGGGAGGGCCAATCGTACAATGAGCAGTTCTTC
CASSREGQSYNEQFF
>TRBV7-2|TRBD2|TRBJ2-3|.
TGTGCCAGCAGCTTAGCGCACTCTAGCGGGAGGTACAATACGCAGTATTTT
CASSLAHSSGRYNTQYF
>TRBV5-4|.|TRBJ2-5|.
TGTGCCAGCAGCACCGGACTTCGGGAGACCCAGTACTTC
CASSTGLRETQYF
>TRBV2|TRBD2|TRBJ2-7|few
TGTGCCAGCAGCCAGACTAGCGGGAGTTACGAGCAGTACTTC
CASSQTSGSYEQYF
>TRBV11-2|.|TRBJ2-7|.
TGTGCCAGCAGCTTAGGGGGTGCAGCGCCTGGGGGGTACGAGCAGTACTTC
CASSLGGAAPGGYEQYF
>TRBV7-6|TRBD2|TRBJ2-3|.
TGTGCCAGCAGCTTGGGGACTAGCGGGATATTCACAGATACGCAGTATTTT
CASSLGTSGIFTDTQYF
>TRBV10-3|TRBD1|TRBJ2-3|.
TGTGCCATCGGACAGGGAGGCGGTGGTTCTACGCAGTATTTT
CAIGQGGGGSTQYF
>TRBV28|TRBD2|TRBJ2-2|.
TGTGCCAGCAGGCAACATGGGCTAGCGGGAGTTCGGACCGGGGAGCTGTTTTTT
CASRQHGLAGVRTGELFF
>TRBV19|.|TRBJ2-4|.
TGTGCCAGTAGTTCGACCGGGGCCAAAAACATTCAGTACTTC
CASSSTGAKNIQYF
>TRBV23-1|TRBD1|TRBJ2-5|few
TGCGCCAGCAGTCAACGGACAGGGCGAGAGACCCAGTACTTC
CASSQRTGRETQYF
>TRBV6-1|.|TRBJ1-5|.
TGTGCCACTAGACTCGAGGCCATGGGCAATCAGCCCCAGCATTTT
CATRLEAMGNQPQHF
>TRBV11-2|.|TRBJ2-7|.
TGTGCCAGCAGCTTTGACTATCGATACGAGCAGTACTTC
CASSFDYRYEQYF
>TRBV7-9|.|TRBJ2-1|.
TGTGCCAGCAGCTTAGGAGTAGGGGGACCCAATGAGCAGTTCTTC
CASSLGVGGPNEQFF
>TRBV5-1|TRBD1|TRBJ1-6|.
TGCGCCAGCAGCTTCGGTACAGGGGCCACGAATTCACCCCTCCACTTT
CASSFGTGATNSPLHF
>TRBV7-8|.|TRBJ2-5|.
TGTGCCAGCAGCTACCGGGACTACCAAGAGACCCAGTACTTC
CASSYRDYQETQYF
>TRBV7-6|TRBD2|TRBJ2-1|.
TGTGCCAGCAGCCCTAGGACTAGCGGGGGGGTCTACAATGAGCAGTTCTTC
CASSPRTSGGVYNEQFF
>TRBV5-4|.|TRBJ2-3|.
TGTGCCAGCAGCGCCGGGAATCCAGATACGCAGTATTTT
CASSAGNPDTQYF
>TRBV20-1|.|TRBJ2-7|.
TGCAGTGCTAGAGATAACGAGCAGTACTTC
CSARDNEQYF
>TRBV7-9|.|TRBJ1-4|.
TGTGCCAGCAGCTTAGTCGTGGGGGCGGTCGGTTTCGGGACCGAAAAACTGTTTTTT
CASSLVVGAVGFGTEKLFF
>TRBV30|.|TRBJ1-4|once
TGTGCCTGGAACTCAGGGGTTATAGATGAAAAACTGTTTTTT
CAWNSGVIDEKLFF